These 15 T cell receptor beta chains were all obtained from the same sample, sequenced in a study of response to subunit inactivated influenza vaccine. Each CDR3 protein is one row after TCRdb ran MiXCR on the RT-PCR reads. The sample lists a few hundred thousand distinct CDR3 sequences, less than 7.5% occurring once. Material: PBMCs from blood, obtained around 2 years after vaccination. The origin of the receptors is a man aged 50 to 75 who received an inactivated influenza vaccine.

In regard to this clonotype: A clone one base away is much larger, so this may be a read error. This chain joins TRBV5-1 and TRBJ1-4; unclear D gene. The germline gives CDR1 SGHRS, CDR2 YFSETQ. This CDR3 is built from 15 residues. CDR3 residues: CSSSQTGSLNEKLFF. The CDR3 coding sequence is TGCTCCAGCAGCCAAACCGGGAGCCTTAATGAAAAACTGTTTTTT.

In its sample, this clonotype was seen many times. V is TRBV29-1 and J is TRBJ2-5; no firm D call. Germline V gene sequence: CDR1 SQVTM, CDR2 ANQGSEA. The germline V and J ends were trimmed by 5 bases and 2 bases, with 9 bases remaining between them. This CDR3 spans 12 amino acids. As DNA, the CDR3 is TGCAGCGTTCGACCGGATCAAGAGACCCAGTACTTC. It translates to CSVRPDQETQYF.

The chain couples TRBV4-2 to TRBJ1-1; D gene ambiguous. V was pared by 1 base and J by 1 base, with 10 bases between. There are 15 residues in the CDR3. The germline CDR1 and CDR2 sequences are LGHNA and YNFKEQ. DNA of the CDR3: TGTGCCAGCAGCCAAGGGAAGACAAGGAACACTGAAGCTTTCTTT. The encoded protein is CASSQGKTRNTEAFF.

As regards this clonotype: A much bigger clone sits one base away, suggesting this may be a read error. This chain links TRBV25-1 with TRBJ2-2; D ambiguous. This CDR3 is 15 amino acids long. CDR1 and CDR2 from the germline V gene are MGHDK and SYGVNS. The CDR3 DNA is TGTGCCAGCAGTGTTGGACCCCTGAACACCGTGGAGCTGTTTTTT. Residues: CASSVGPLNTVELFF.

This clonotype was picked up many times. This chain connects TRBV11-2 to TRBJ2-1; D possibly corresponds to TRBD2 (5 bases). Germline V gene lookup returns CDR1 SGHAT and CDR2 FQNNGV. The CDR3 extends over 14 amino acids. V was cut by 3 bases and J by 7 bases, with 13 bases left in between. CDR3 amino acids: CASSFGSLENEQFF. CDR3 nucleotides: TGTGCCAGCAGCTTTGGGAGCTTGGAGAATGAGCAGTTCTTC.

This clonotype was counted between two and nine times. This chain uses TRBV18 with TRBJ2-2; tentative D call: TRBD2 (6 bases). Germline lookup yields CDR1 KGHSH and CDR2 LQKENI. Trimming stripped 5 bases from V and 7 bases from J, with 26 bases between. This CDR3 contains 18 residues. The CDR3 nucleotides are TGTGCCAGCTCAGCACGCGGACCGGGACGAGGAGGGAACGGGGAGCTGTTTTTT. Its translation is CASSARGPGRGGNGELFF.

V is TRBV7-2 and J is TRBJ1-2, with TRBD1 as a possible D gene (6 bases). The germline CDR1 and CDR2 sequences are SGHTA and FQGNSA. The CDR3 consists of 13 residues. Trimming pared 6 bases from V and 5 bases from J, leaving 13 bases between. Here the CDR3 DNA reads TGTGCCAGCAGGCGCGCAGGGGTTTATGGCTACACCTTC. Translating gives CASRRAGVYGYTF.

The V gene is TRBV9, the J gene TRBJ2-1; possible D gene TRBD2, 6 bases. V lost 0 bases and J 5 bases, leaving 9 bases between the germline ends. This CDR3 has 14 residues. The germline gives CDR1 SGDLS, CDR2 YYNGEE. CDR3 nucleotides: TGTGCCAGCAGCGTAGCGGGAGTAGACAATGAGCAGTTCTTC. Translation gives CASSVAGVDNEQFF.

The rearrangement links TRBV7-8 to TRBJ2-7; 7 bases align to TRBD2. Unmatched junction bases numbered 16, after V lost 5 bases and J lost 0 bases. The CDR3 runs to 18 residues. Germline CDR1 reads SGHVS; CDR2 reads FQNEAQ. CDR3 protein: CASSVVVLAERSSYEQYF. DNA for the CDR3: TGTGCCAGCAGCGTAGTGGTCCTAGCGGAAAGGAGCTCCTACGAGCAGTACTTC.

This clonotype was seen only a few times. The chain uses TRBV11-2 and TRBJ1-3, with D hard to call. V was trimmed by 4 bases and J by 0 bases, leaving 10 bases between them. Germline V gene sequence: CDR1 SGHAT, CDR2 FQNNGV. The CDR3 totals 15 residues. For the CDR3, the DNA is TGTGCCAGCAGCTATAATTCAGCCTCTGGAAACACCATATATTTT. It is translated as CASSYNSASGNTIYF.

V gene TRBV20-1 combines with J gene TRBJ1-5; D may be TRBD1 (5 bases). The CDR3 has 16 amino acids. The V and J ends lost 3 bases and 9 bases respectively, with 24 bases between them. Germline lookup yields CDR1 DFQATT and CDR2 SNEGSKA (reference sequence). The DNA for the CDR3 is TGCAGTGCTAGGAGCAGACGGGGACTGATCGATCGGCCCCAGCATTTT. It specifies CSARSRRGLIDRPQHF.

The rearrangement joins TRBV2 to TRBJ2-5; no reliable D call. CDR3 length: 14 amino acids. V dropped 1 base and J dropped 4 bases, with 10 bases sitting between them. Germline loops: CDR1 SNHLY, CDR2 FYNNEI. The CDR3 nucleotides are TGTGCCAGCAGTGAAGGGCAATTCCGAGAGACCCAGTACTTC. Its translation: CASSEGQFRETQYF.

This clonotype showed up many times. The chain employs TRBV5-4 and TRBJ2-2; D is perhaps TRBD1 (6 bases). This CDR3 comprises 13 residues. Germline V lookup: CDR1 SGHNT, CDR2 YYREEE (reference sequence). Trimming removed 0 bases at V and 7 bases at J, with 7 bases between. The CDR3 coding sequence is TGTGCCAGCAGCTTGGTGGACAGCGGGGAGCTGTTTTTT. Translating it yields CASSLVDSGELFF.

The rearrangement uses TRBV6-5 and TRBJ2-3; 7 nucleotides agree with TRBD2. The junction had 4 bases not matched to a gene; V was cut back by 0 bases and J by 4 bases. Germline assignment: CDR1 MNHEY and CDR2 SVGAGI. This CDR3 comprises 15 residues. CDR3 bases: TGTGCCAGCAGTTACTCGTTACTAGCGTCAGATACGCAGTATTTT. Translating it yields CASSYSLLASDTQYF.

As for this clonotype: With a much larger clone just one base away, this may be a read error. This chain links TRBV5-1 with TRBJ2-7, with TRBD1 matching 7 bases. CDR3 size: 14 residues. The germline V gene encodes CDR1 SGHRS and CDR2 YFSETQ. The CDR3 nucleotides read TGCGCCAGCAGAGAACAGGGGCCGCCCTACGACCAGTACTTC. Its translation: CASREQGPPYDQYF.